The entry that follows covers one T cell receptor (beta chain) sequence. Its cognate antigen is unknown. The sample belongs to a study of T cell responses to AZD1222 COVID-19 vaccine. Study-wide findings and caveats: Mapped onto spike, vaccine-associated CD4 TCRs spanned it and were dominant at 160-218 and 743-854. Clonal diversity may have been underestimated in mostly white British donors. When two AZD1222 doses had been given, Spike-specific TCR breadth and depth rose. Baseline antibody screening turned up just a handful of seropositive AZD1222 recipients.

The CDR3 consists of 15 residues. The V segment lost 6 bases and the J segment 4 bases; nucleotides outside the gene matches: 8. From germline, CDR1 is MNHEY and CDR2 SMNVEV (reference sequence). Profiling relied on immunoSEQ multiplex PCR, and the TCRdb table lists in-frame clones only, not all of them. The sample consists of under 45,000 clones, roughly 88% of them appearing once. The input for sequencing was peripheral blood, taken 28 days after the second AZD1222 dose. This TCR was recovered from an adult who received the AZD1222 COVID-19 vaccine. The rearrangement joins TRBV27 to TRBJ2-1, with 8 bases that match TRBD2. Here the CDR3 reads CASRLRGDPYNEQFF. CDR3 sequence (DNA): TGTGCCAGCAGGTTGCGGGGGGATCCTTACAATGAGCAGTTCTTC.